The clone carrying this T cell receptor (beta chain) was counted ten times or more. This sample was included in a study of low-dose radiotherapy and immunotherapy resistance in tumors. Looking at the study overall: Every six weeks patients received intravenous ipilimumab 1 mg/kg, and every two weeks they received intravenous nivolumab 240 mg. Treatment included intravenous cyclophosphamide dosed at 200 mg/m2 every two weeks, one day before radiation and immunotherapy.

Alpha and beta chains were covered, as first-strand cDNA relied on TRAV- and TRBV-specific primers. It was with a constant-region primer and a V-primer adapter that TCRs were amplified over around 20 PCR cycles. TCRdb recomputed calls from the reads with MiXCR, one row per CDR3 protein. The repertoire consists of tens of thousands of distinct CDR3 sequences, with around 30% occurring once and the leading ten covering more than 9.5%. The time point was: before trial treatment. Every donor's regimen consisted of nivolumab, ipilimumab, aspirin, low-dose cyclophosphamide and low-dose radiotherapy. Sample: PBMCs, taken before treatment. The receptor was derived from a female donor with ovarian cancer.

The CDR3 coding sequence is TGTGCCAGCAGCCAGACTAGCGGGGGACCCACAGATACGCAGTATTTT. It is translated as CASSQTSGGPTDTQYF. The gene calls are TRBV3-1 and TRBJ2-3; 12 bases line up with TRBD2. V gave up 3 bases and J gave up 2 bases; unmatched junction bases: 3. CDR3 length: 16 residues. CDR1 and CDR2 from the germline V gene are LGHDT and YNNKEL (reference sequence).